The rows below give T cell receptor beta chains drawn from one sample of a study of T cell repertoires in cytomegalovirus infection. These receptors' targets are unknown. TCRdb processed the reads anew with MiXCR; each CDR3 protein has one entry. The sample consists of around 710,000 distinct CDR3 sequences, around 29% of them appearing once. The material sequenced was cultured CD8+ T cells from PBMCs, taken from culture after CMV antigen stimulation. Receptors originate from a human donor in good health (CMV status not recorded). Some clones in this sample may be carry-over from other donors' samples. Both conserved end residues are part of each CDR3. Each record gives: D gene, CDR3 length, J gene, V gene, clone size, CDR3 DNA, CDR3 protein. A D gene is named only where the DNA matches it firmly. A clone size is listed for some rows: how often the clone was seen (once, few, many), or a class if it is expanded.

TRBD1,16,TRBJ2-5,TRBV12-3/TRBV12-4,NA,TGTGCCAGCAGTTCCCTGGACAGGGATTTGCAAGAGACCCAGTACTTC,CASSSLDRDLQETQYF
TRBD2,18,TRBJ2-5,TRBV20-1,few,TGCAGTGCTAGAGATGCGGGACTAGCGGGAGATGGGGTGGAGACCCAGTACTTC,CSARDAGLAGDGVETQYF
NA,20,TRBJ1-3,TRBV10-3,few,TGTGCCATCAGTGACCCGTTTCGACAGGTTATGCAGAGCTCTGGAAACACCATATATTTT,CAISDPFRQVMQSSGNTIYF
NA,15,TRBJ1-5,TRBV5-3,NA,TGTGCCAGCAGCTTGGATTCAGGCATCAATCAGCCCCAGCATTTT,CASSLDSGINQPQHF
NA,17,TRBJ2-3,TRBV5-1,once,TGCGCCAGCAGCTTTCTTCCGGGGGCAGGAGGAACAGATACGCAGTATTTT,CASSFLPGAGGTDTQYF
NA,15,TRBJ1-5,TRBV6-6,NA,TGTGCCAGCAGTTACTCATTACGGGGGGATCAGCCCCAGCATTTT,CASSYSLRGDQPQHF
NA,15,TRBJ2-1,TRBV7-9,many,TGTGCCAGCAGCTCCCGCGCGGCCGCGGGGAATGAGCAGTTCTTC,CASSSRAAAGNEQFF
NA,12,TRBJ1-1,TRBV12-5,NA,TGTCCTAGTGTGAGTGGGGGGACTGAAGCTTTCTTT,CPSVSGGTEAFF
NA,16,TRBJ2-3,TRBV7-8,few,TGTGCCAGCAGCCAAATTGACAGACCTAGCACAGATACGCAGTATTTT,CASSQIDRPSTDTQYF
NA,17,TRBJ2-3,TRBV27,NA,TGTGCCAGCAGGGGGTGGGGGGCCGTTGGGCTCGCAGATACGCAGTATTTT,CASRGWGAVGLADTQYF
NA,15,TRBJ1-6,TRBV2,NA,TGTGCCAGCCGGATCGGGCAGGGAAACAATTCACCCCTCCACTTT,CASRIGQGNNSPLHF
TRBD2,16,TRBJ2-3,TRBV4-2,few,TGTGCCAGCAGCCTTGAAACGGGGGGAGTTTCAGATACGCAGTATTTT,CASSLETGGVSDTQYF
NA,15,TRBJ1-1,TRBV10-2,few,TGCGCCAGCAGTGATCCTAGGGAGGGGAACACTGAAGCTTTCTTT,CASSDPREGNTEAFF
NA,15,TRBJ2-5,TRBV12-3/TRBV12-4,few,TGTGCCAGCAGTTTAATGGGGCCGCCGGGAGAGACCCAGTACTTC,CASSLMGPPGETQYF